These T cell receptor beta chains were read from a single sample in a study of control samples from healthy donors and cancer patients. Sequenced by immunoSEQ multiplex PCR; TCRdb stores in-frame clones only, minus some. Of tens of thousands of clones detected, 95% to 97% appear once; the ten largest clones hold under 2%. Input material: blood. Source of these receptors: a woman in her 30s in good health. Each CDR3 is given with its conserved first and last residue. A D gene is named only where the DNA matches it firmly. Expanded clones are given a class, and other clones once, few, many or no size at all.

TRBD1	TRBV29-1	.	TRBJ2-7	TGCAGCGTGCGACCCCCGGGACAGGGGGACTACGAGCAGTACTTC	CSVRPPGQGDYEQYF
TRBD2	TRBV5-1	.	TRBJ2-2	TGCGCCAGCAGCTCGAGACTAGCGGTGAACACCGGGGAGCTGTTTTTT	CASSSRLAVNTGELFF
.	TRBV6-1	.	TRBJ2-7	TGTGCCAGCAGTGAGGGCCCGAGCTCCTACGAGCAGTACTTC	CASSEGPSSYEQYF
.	TRBV7-9	.	TRBJ1-1	TGTGCCAGCAGCAAGGGGGGCGCGGCTGAAGCTTTCTTT	CASSKGGAAEAFF
.	TRBV2	.	TRBJ1-5	TGTGCCAGCCACGCCACAGGATATAGCAATCAGCCCCAGCATTTT	CASHATGYSNQPQHF
TRBD1	TRBV30	.	TRBJ2-7	TGTGCCTGGAGTCCGGGACAGGGGGTTTACGAGCAGTACTTC	CAWSPGQGVYEQYF
.	TRBV29-1	.	TRBJ2-7	TGCAGCGTTGCCGGGAGGACAGACTCCTACGAGCAGTACTTC	CSVAGRTDSYEQYF
.	TRBV21-1	medium-sized	TRBJ2-3	TGTGCCAGCAGCAAATCCGGGACGGGGCGTTTTTTTGGGCAGTATTTT	CASSKSGTGRFFGQYF
TRBD1	TRBV2	.	TRBJ1-2	TGTGCCAGCAGCCCCGGACAGGGCCTCTATGGCTACACCTTC	CASSPGQGLYGYTF
.	TRBV5-4	.	TRBJ2-1	TGTGCCAGCAGCTTACCGGGACCAAACAATGAGCAGTTCTTC	CASSLPGPNNEQFF
.	TRBV6-5	.	TRBJ1-3	TGTGCCAGCAGATGGCTCAGCCTGGACACTCTATATTTT	CASRWLSLDTLYF
TRBD1	TRBV6-5	.	TRBJ2-2	TGTGCCAGCAGTTACTCGACCCAGACAGGGCCCGGGGAGCTGTTTTTT	CASSYSTQTGPGELFF
.	TRBV7-2	.	TRBJ2-2	TGTGCCAGCAGCAGGACGGGATTCGTCACCGGGGAGCTGTTTTTT	CASSRTGFVTGELFF
.	TRBV18	.	TRBJ1-1	TGTGCCAGCTCACCAGATCAGGGAACTGAAGCTTTCTTT	CASSPDQGTEAFF
.	TRBV3-1/TRBV3-2	.	TRBJ1-1	TGTGCCAGCAGTCGGGCGGGGGGGAAGACTGAAGCTTTCTTT	CASSRAGGKTEAFF
.	TRBV14	.	TRBJ1-5	TGTGCCAGCAGCCAAGGACAGTGCAATCAGCCCCAGCATTTT	CASSQGQCNQPQHF